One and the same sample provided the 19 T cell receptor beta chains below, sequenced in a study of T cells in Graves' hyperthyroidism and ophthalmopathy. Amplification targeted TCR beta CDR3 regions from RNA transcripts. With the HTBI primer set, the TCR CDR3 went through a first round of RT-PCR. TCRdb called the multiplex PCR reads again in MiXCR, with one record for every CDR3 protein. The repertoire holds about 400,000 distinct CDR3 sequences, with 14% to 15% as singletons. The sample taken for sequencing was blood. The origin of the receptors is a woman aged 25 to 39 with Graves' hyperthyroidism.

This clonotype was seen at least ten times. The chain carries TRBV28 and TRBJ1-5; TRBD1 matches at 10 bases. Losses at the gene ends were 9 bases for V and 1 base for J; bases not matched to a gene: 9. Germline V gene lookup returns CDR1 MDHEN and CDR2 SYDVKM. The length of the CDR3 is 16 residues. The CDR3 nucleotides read TGTGCCAGTAGACAGGGGGCAGGGAAAAGCAATCAGCCCCAGCATTTT. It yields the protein CASRQGAGKSNQPQHF.

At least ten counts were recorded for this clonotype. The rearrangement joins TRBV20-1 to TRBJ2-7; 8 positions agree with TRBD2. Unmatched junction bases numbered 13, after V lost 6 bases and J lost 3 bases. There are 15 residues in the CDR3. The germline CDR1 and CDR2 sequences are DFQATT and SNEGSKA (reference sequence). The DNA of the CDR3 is TGCAGTGCGCCGGACAGCGGGAGTAACCTCTACGAGCAGTACTTC. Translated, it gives CSAPDSGSNLYEQYF.

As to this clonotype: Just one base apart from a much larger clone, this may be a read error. CDR3 residues: CVSSRGGADTQYF. The CDR3 DNA sequence: TGTGTCAGCTCACGAGGAGGAGCAGATACGCAGTATTTT. V usage is TRBV18 and J usage is TRBJ2-3; D is perhaps TRBD2 (5 bases). CDR3 length: 13 amino acids. Germline values: CDR1 KGHSH, CDR2 LQKENI.

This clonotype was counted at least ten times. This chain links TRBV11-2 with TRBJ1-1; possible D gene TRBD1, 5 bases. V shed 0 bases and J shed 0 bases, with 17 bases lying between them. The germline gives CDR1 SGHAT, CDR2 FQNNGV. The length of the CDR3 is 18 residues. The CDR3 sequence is CASSLEGHLKMMNTEAFF. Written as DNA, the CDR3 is TGTGCCAGCAGCTTAGAAGGACACCTAAAAATGATGAACACTGAAGCTTTCTTT.

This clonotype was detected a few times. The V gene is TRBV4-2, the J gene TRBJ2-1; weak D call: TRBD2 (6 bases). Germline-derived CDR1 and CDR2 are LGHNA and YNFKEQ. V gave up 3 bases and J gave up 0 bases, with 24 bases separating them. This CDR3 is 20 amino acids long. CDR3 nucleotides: TGTGCCAGCAGCCAGTTAGCGGAAGGAGTTACCTTTGGCTCCTACAATGAGCAGTTCTTC. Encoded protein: CASSQLAEGVTFGSYNEQFF.

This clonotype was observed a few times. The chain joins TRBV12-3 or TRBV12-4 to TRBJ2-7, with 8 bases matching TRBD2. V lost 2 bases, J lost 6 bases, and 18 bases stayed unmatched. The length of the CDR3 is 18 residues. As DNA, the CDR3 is TGTGCCAGCAGTTTACCAGCCGGTGGGCGGGGGGCATATCGCGAGCAGTACTTC. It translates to CASSLPAGGRGAYREQYF.

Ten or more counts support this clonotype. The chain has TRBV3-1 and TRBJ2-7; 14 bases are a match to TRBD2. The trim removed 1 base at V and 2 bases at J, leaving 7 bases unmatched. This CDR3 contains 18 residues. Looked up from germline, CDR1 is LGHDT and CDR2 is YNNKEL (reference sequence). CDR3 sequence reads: CASSQGTSGRFTTYEQYF. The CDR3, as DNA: TGTGCCAGCAGCCAAGGGACTAGCGGGAGGTTTACTACCTACGAGCAGTACTTC.

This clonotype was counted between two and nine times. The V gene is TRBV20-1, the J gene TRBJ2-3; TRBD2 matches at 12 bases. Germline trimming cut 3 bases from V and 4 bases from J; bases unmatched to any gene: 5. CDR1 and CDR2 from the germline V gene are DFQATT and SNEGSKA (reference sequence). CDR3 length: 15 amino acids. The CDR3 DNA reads TGCAGTGCTAGTCTCCTAGCGGGAGGGCCAGATACGCAGTATTTT. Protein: CSASLLAGGPDTQYF.

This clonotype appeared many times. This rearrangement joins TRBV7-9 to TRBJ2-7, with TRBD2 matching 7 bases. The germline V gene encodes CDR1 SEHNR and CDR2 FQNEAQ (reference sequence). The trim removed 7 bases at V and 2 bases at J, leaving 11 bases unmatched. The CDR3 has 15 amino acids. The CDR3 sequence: CASKNSGSAPYEQYF. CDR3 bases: TGTGCCAGCAAAAATAGCGGGTCGGCTCCCTACGAGCAGTACTTC.

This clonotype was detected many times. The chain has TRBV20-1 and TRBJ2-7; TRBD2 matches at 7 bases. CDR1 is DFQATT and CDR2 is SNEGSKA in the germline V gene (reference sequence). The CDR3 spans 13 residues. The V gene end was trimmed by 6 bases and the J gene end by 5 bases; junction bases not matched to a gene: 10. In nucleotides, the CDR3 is TGCAGTGCCGCGAGGGGAGGGCGGAACGAGCAGTACTTC. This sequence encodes CSAARGGRNEQYF.

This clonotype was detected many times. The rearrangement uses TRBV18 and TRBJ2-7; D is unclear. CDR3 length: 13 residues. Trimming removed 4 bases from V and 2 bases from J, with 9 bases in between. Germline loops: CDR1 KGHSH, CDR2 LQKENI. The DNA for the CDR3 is TGTGCCAGCTCACTAGGGTCGGCCTACGAGCAGTACTTC. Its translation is CASSLGSAYEQYF.

The CDR3 here is CAWTDGTSGYEQYF. In DNA form, the CDR3 reads TGTGCCTGGACCGACGGGACTAGCGGCTACGAGCAGTACTTC. The chain is built from TRBV30 and TRBJ2-7, with 11 nucleotides matching TRBD2. V trimming: 4 bases; J trimming: 3 bases; junction bases outside the gene matches: 5. This CDR3 region has 14 residues. Germline loops: CDR1 GTSNPN, CDR2 SVGIG (reference sequence). The complete variable domain, with remaining parts taken from reference TRBV30 and TRBJ2-7, reads SQTIHQWPATLVQPVGSPLSLECTVEGTSNPNLYWYRQAAGRGLQLLFYSVGIGQISSEVPQNLSASRPQDRQFILSSKKLLLSDSGFYLCAWTDGTSGYEQYFGPGTRLTVT.

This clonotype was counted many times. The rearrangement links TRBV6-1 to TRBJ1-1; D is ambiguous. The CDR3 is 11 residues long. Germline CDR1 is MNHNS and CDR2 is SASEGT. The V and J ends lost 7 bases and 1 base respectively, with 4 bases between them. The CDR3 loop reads CASKGNTEAFF. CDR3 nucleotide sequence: TGTGCCAGCAAGGGGAACACTGAAGCTTTCTTT.

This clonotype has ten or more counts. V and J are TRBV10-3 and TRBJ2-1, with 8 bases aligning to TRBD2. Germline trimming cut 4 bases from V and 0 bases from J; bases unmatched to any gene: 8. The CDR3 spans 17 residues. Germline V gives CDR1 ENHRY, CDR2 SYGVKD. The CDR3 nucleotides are TGTGCCATCAGTGCACGGGGGGGCGGGAGCTCCTACAATGAGCAGTTCTTC. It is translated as CAISARGGGSSYNEQFF.

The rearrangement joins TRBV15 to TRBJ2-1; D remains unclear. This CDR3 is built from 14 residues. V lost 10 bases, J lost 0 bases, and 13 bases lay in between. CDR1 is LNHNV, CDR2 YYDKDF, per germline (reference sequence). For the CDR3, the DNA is TGTGCCATCGCTGGGGTGAGCTCCTACAATGAGCAGTTCTTC. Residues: CAIAGVSSYNEQFF.

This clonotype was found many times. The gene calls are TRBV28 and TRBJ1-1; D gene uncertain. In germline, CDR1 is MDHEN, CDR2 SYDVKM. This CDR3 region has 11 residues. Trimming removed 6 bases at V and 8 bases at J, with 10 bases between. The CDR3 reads CASRRLSEAFF. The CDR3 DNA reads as TGTGCCAGCAGAAGGCTCTCAGAAGCTTTCTTT.

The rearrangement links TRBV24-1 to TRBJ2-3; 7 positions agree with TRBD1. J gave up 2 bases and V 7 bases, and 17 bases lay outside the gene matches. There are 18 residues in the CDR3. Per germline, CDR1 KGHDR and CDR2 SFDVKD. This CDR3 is CATSEGRGTADFTDTQYF. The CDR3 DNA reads TGTGCCACCAGCGAGGGCCGAGGGACAGCGGATTTCACAGATACGCAGTATTTT.

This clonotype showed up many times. The chain's CDR3 is CASRVREPYGYTF. CDR3 nucleotide sequence: TGTGCCAGCAGAGTCAGGGAGCCCTATGGCTACACCTTC. This chain joins TRBV6-1 and TRBJ1-2; D possibly corresponds to TRBD1 (5 bases). This CDR3 region has 13 residues. In germline, CDR1 is MNHNS, CDR2 SASEGT. V was pared by 6 bases and J by 4 bases, with 12 bases between.

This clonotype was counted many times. CDR3 sequence: CSARVAGAIGELFF. The CDR3 DNA reads as TGCAGTGCTAGAGTAGCGGGAGCAATCGGGGAGCTGTTTTTT. The chain recombines TRBV20-1 with TRBJ2-2; the match to TRBD2 covers 9 bases. In germline, CDR1 is DFQATT, CDR2 SNEGSKA (reference sequence). V gave up 1 base and J gave up 7 bases; unmatched junction bases: 4. The CDR3 is 14 amino acids.